The 30 T cell receptor beta chains reported below all come from one sample, sequenced in a study of blood T cell repertoires in COVID-19. Assay used: immunoSEQ multiplex PCR; TCRdb lists only in-frame clones, some missing. Of roughly 230,000 clones in the sample, around 81% are singletons; the top ten hold roughly 3.1%. Sequenced: PBMCs or T cells enriched from blood (not recorded which). Receptors originate from a man aged 45 to 65 who had recovered from COVID-19.

Only one count was recorded for this clone. V and J are TRBV12-5 and TRBJ2-5; D may be TRBD2 (5 bases). V lost 6 bases and J 5 bases, leaving 16 bases between the germline ends. This CDR3 comprises 14 residues. Germline V gene lookup returns CDR1 LGHNT and CDR2 FRNRAP. CDR3 nucleotides: TGTGCTAGTGGCCTTGGGGAGACCTCGGAGACCCAGTACTTC. It encodes CASGLGETSETQYF.

The CDR3 region is CASSQRGHTGELFF. For the CDR3, the DNA is TGTGCCAGCAGCCAACGAGGTCACACCGGGGAGCTGTTTTTT. The rearrangement links TRBV3-1 (or the pseudogene TRBV3-2) to TRBJ2-2; D gene uncertain. Trimming cost V 2 bases and J 3 bases, with 7 bases left between them. The CDR3 length is 14 residues. CDR1 is LGHDT, CDR2 YNNKEL, per germline (reference sequence).

The J gene is TRBJ1-5, the V gene TRBV18; 10 bases agree with TRBD1. Germline V CDR1 and CDR2: KGHSH, LQKENI. The CDR3 contains 15 residues. The junction had 5 bases not matched to a gene; V was cut back by 3 bases and J by 6 bases. The CDR3 here is CASSPGTGVVQPQHF. CDR3 DNA sequence: TGTGCCAGCTCACCCGGGACAGGGGTTGTTCAGCCCCAGCATTTT.

This chain joins TRBV5-8 and TRBJ1-5, with a tentative D call TRBD1 (5 bases). The germline V gene has CDR1 SGHTS and CDR2 YDEGEE. V was clipped by 3 bases and J by 4 bases, with 14 bases between them. There are 15 residues in the CDR3. In DNA, the CDR3 is TGTGCCAGCAGCTATCCAGGGATGAGTAATCAGCCCCAGCATTTT. Its translation is CASSYPGMSNQPQHF.

The rearrangement links TRBV3-1 (or the pseudogene TRBV3-2) to TRBJ2-5, with a tentative D call TRBD2 (6 bases). The CDR3 is made up of 14 amino acids. V lost 5 bases, J lost 1 base, and 11 bases lay in between. Germline V gene lookup returns CDR1 LGHDT and CDR2 YNNKEL (reference sequence). CDR3 sequence (DNA): TGTGCCAGCAGCTCCCGCGGGACCCAAGAGACCCAGTACTTC. Translation: CASSSRGTQETQYF.

V gene TRBV30 combines with J gene TRBJ2-7; a weak D match, TRBD1 (6 bases). CDR3 length: 14 residues. Trimming pared 1 base from V and 2 bases from J, leaving 12 bases between. From germline, CDR1 is GTSNPN and CDR2 SVGIG (reference sequence). CDR3: CAWSALTGTYEQYF. DNA for the CDR3: TGTGCCTGGAGTGCATTGACAGGAACCTACGAGCAGTACTTC.

The genes are TRBV5-8 and TRBJ2-7; 9 nucleotides agree with TRBD2. CDR1 and CDR2 (germline): SGHTS, YDEGEE. The V and J ends lost 4 bases and 2 bases, in that order; junction bases with no gene match: 10. The length of the CDR3 is 16 residues. CDR3 sequence (DNA): TGTGCCAGCAGCGCCATTAGCGGGAGAAAAGCCTACGAGCAGTACTTC. Translation gives CASSAISGRKAYEQYF.

This chain uses TRBV12-2 with TRBJ1-2; the listed D gene, TRBD1, was not tested against the DNA. TRBV12-2 is designated a pseudogene. The CDR3 runs to 13 residues. The CDR3 reads CASRLVRGYGYTF. The CDR3 bases are TGTGCAAGTCGCTTAGTAAGGGGATATGGCTACACCTTC.

The chain uses TRBV7-2 and TRBJ1-1; 7 bases align to TRBD1. Germline V gene lookup returns CDR1 SGHTA and CDR2 FQGNSA. CDR3 size: 15 residues. The J segment lost 0 bases and the V segment lost 5 bases, leaving 6 bases of the junction unmatched. This CDR3 reads CASSRQGLMNTEAFF. CDR3 nucleotides: TGTGCCAGCAGCAGACAGGGACTTATGAACACTGAAGCTTTCTTT.

This rearrangement joins TRBV5-8 to TRBJ1-1; 8 nucleotides align to TRBD1. CDR3 length: 17 amino acids. The germline gives CDR1 SGHTS, CDR2 YDEGEE. The J segment lost 4 bases and the V segment lost 7 bases, leaving 18 bases of the junction unmatched. The DNA of the CDR3 is TGTGCCAGCTTACCCTTTGGGCAGGGGGCCGGGGGCACTGAAGCTTTCTTT. Its protein is CASLPFGQGAGGTEAFF.

This clone was picked up a small number of times. The V and J genes are TRBV6-5 and TRBJ2-7; TRBD1 might be the D (6 bases). Germline V gives CDR1 MNHEY, CDR2 SVGAGI. This CDR3 is 13 amino acids long. Deletions cut 6 bases from V and 3 bases from J, with 12 bases between. CDR3 loop: CASSLRDIYEQYF. CDR3 bases: TGTGCCAGCAGCCTCCGGGACATCTACGAGCAGTACTTC.

The chain couples TRBV11-3 to TRBJ2-7, with D perhaps matching TRBD2 (5 bases). The CDR3 totals 13 residues. The germline gives CDR1 SGHNT, CDR2 YENEEA. The germline V and J ends were trimmed by 6 bases and 1 base, with 10 bases remaining between them. For the CDR3, the DNA is TGTGCCAGCAGTCAGCGGCCATCCTACGAGCAGTACTTC. The encoded protein is CASSQRPSYEQYF.

The V gene is TRBV6-2 or TRBV6-3, the J gene TRBJ2-7; tentative D call: TRBD1 (5 bases). Germline values: CDR1 MNHEY, CDR2 SVGEGT. The CDR3 loop spans 14 amino acids. Between the trimmed V and J ends, which lost 3 bases and 1 base, there was a span of 10 bases. CDR3 coding DNA: TGTGCCAGCAGTTATTTACAGGAGTCCTACGAGCAGTACTTC. It encodes CASSYLQESYEQYF.

This chain links TRBV19 with TRBJ2-7, with 10 bases lining up with TRBD2. The CDR3 covers 14 residues. With 7 bases clipped from V and 7 bases from J, the junction kept 10 bases outside the gene matches. The germline gives CDR1 LNHDA, CDR2 SQIVND (reference sequence). In DNA form, the CDR3 reads TGTGCCAGTACAGCGCTAGCGGGAGTAGGTGAGCAGTACTTC. Translating gives CASTALAGVGEQYF.

The chain couples TRBV28 to TRBJ1-6; 9 nucleotides line up with TRBD1. Germline-derived CDR1 and CDR2 are MDHEN and SYDVKM. V dropped 6 bases and J dropped 7; count of bases not matched to a gene: 4. The CDR3 extends over 14 amino acids. The DNA for the CDR3 is TGTGCCAGCAGGATCGACAGGGGGAATTCACCCCTCCACTTT. This gives the protein CASRIDRGNSPLHF. Filled out from reference TRBV28 and TRBJ1-6, the complete variable domain reads DVKVTQSSRYLVKRTGEKVFLECVQDMDHENMFWYRQDPGLGLRLIYFSYDVKMKEKGDIPEGYSVSREKKERFSLILESASTNQTSMYLCASRIDRGNSPLHFGNGTRLTVT.

The V call is TRBV28, the J call TRBJ1-5; TRBD1 agrees at 9 bases. After removal of 1 base from V and 4 bases from J, the junction contained 8 bases not matched to a gene. Germline V lookup: CDR1 MDHEN, CDR2 SYDVKM. This CDR3 spans 17 amino acids. Here the CDR3 DNA reads TGTGCCAGCAGTTTATCCGGGACAGGGATAGGAAATCAGCCCCAGCATTTT. Translated, it gives CASSLSGTGIGNQPQHF.

The rearrangement joins TRBV3-1 (or the pseudogene TRBV3-2) to TRBJ2-1; 9 nucleotides match TRBD2. This CDR3 spans 17 amino acids. Germline V gene data show CDR1 as LGHDT and CDR2 as YNNKEL (reference sequence). V lost 3 bases and J lost 9; bases outside the gene matches: 15. In DNA form, the CDR3 reads TGTGCCAGCAGCCACGCCCCATTAGGGCTAGCGGGGTTTGAGCAGTTCTTC. Translating it yields CASSHAPLGLAGFEQFF.

V and J are TRBV5-5 and TRBJ1-4; 10 bases fit TRBD1. Trimming removed 4 bases from V and 8 bases from J; junction bases left unmatched: 11. Germline V gene sequence: CDR1 SGHKS, CDR2 YYEKEE (reference sequence). This CDR3 comprises 16 residues. CDR3 nucleotides: TGTGCCAGCAGCGCGGGAGACAGGGGGCGCCGCGAAAAACTGTTTTTT. Protein sequence: CASSAGDRGRREKLFF.

The count of this clone is one. This sequence joins TRBV28 and TRBJ2-7, with D hard to call. This CDR3 spans 13 amino acids. Germline-derived CDR1 and CDR2 are MDHEN and SYDVKM. Trimming shortened V by 6 bases and J by 1 base, and 10 bases separated the two germline ends. CDR3 DNA sequence: TGTGCCAGCAGGACTCCTAGTTCCTACGAGCAGTACTTC. Amino acids: CASRTPSSYEQYF.

This clone was counted a single time. The chain joins TRBV1 to TRBJ2-2; the table's D call of TRBD2 was not tested on the DNA. TRBV1 is tagged as a pseudogene. The CDR3 spans 15 residues. CDR3 nucleotides: TGCACCAGCAGCCCGAGAACGGCGAACACCGGGGAGCTGTTTTTT. Translated, it gives CTSSPRTANTGELFF.

The rearrangement links TRBV9 to TRBJ1-1, with D possibly matching TRBD1 (6 bases). CDR1 and CDR2 from the germline V gene are SGDLS and YYNGEE. Deletions cut 2 bases from V and 1 base from J, with 12 bases between. There are 15 residues in the CDR3. The CDR3 sequence: CASSVEDRRNTEAFF. The CDR3, as DNA: TGTGCCAGCAGCGTTGAGGACAGAAGGAACACTGAAGCTTTCTTT. The complete variable domain, with remaining parts taken from reference TRBV9 and TRBJ1-1, reads DSGVTQTPKHLITATGQRVTLRCSPRSGDLSVYWYQQSLDQGLQFLIQYYNGEERAKGNILERFSAQQFPDLHSELNLSSLELGDSALYFCASSVEDRRNTEAFFGQGTRLTVV.

V gene TRBV5-6 combines with J gene TRBJ1-2; D is unclear. Germline V gives CDR1 SGHDT, CDR2 YYEEEE. The CDR3 has 15 amino acids. The V end lost 0 bases, the J end lost 8 bases, and 17 bases lay between the germline ends. The CDR3 DNA reads TGTGCCAGCAGCTTGGGCGATTCTAACTATGGAGGCTACACCTTC. Translation gives CASSLGDSNYGGYTF.

This clone has more than one count but fewer than ten. The rearrangement uses TRBV5-1 and TRBJ1-2, with 7 bases identical to TRBD1. The CDR3 contains 14 residues. Germline values: CDR1 SGHRS, CDR2 YFSETQ. V was clipped by 2 bases and J by 6 bases; unmatched bases: 7. The DNA of the CDR3 is TGCGCCAGCAGCTTTGAACAGGGGAATGATGGCTACACCTTC. Protein sequence: CASSFEQGNDGYTF.

This clone was seen at least ten times. This chain's CDR3 is CASSLTGGQNTEAFF. CDR3 bases: TGCGCCAGCAGCTTGACAGGGGGGCAGAACACTGAAGCTTTCTTT. This sequence joins TRBV5-1 and TRBJ1-1, with TRBD1 matching over 8 bases. V shed 1 base, J shed 1 base, and the junction held 3 bases outside the gene matches. The germline V gene encodes CDR1 SGHRS and CDR2 YFSETQ. This CDR3 is 15 amino acids long.

The rearrangement uses TRBV19 and TRBJ2-6; D perhaps matches TRBD1 (6 bases). The CDR3 sequence is 19 residues long. Between the trimmed V and J ends, which lost 5 bases and 0 bases, there was a span of 20 bases. Germline V CDR1 and CDR2: LNHDA, SQIVND (reference sequence). CDR3 protein: CASSPRRGQPFSGANVLTF. The DNA of the CDR3 is TGTGCCAGTAGTCCTCGACGTGGACAGCCCTTCTCTGGGGCCAACGTCCTGACTTTC.

The gene calls are TRBV25-1 and TRBJ2-1; 12 nucleotides agree with TRBD1. J gave up 8 bases and V 7 bases, and 6 bases lay outside the gene matches. Per germline, CDR1 MGHDK and CDR2 SYGVNS. This CDR3 is 14 amino acids long. CDR3 in amino acids: CASKGGQGAYEQFF. CDR3 DNA: TGTGCCAGCAAAGGGGGACAGGGGGCCTATGAGCAGTTCTTC.

The V call is TRBV25-1, the J call TRBJ1-2, with TRBD1 matching over 7 bases. Trimming at V came to 3 bases and at J to 4 bases, leaving 5 bases not matched to a gene. There are 14 residues in the CDR3. Germline CDR1 reads MGHDK; CDR2 reads SYGVNS. The CDR3 loop is CASSDSGTAYGYTF. CDR3 nucleotides: TGTGCCAGCAGTGATTCCGGGACAGCCTATGGCTACACCTTC.

The V gene is TRBV18, the J gene TRBJ2-1; no firm D call. Germline loops: CDR1 KGHSH, CDR2 LQKENI. Trimming removed 1 base from V and 2 bases from J, with 12 bases in between. This CDR3 comprises 16 residues. CDR3 sequence: CASSPRRSLTYNEQFF. DNA of the CDR3: TGTGCCAGCTCACCACGACGTAGCCTCACCTACAATGAGCAGTTCTTC.

This clone has a single count. The V call is TRBV2, the J call TRBJ1-6; D gene unclear. Germline CDR1 and CDR2: SNHLY and FYNNEI. Trimming left V 3 bases short and J 7 bases short, with 10 bases between. The CDR3 has 14 residues. In DNA, the CDR3 is TGTGCCAGCAGTGAGGAGATTGGAAATTCACCCCTCCACTTT. The encoded protein is CASSEEIGNSPLHF.

This clone was detected a few times. The V gene is TRBV6-2 or TRBV6-3, the J gene TRBJ2-5; the D is unclear. Trimming shortened V by 5 bases and J by 4 bases, and 14 bases separated the two germline ends. The CDR3 has 14 residues. Germline V gene data show CDR1 as MNHEY and CDR2 as SVGEGT. The CDR3 DNA reads as TGTGCCAGCAGTCCCTTCACTTATACAGAGACCCAGTACTTC. This gives the protein CASSPFTYTETQYF.